The 25 T cell receptor beta chains below all came from one sample that was sequenced in a study of blood T cells in healthy people across ages. Combining a sample-barcoded 5' primer with a J-beta primer mix, a second PCR ran for 7 to 11 cycles. TCRdb itself ran the 5' RACE reads through MiXCR, one entry per CDR3 protein. The repertoire has roughly 1 million distinct CDR3 sequences, approximately 25% of them found once; the top ten carry around 0.7%. This same sample was also part of a study on T cells of mothers and their children.

Input material: blood. Receptors originate from a girl aged 2 to 10 in good health.

This clonotype showed up just a few times. The chain is built from TRBV12-3 or TRBV12-4 and TRBJ2-5; D could derive from TRBD1 or TRBD2 (5 bases each). This CDR3 has 15 amino acids. V dropped 3 bases and J dropped 0 bases, with 11 bases sitting between them. CDR3 loop: CASSFEGSYQETQYF. CDR3 coding DNA: TGTGCCAGCAGTTTTGAGGGGTCGTACCAAGAGACCCAGTACTTC.

This clonotype was counted a few times. The chain is built from TRBV20-1 and TRBJ2-7; D unresolved. Germline lookup yields CDR1 DFQATT and CDR2 SNEGSKA (reference sequence). The CDR3 is 15 residues long. V was pared by 0 bases and J by 3 bases, with 15 bases between. CDR3 DNA sequence: TGCAGTGCTAGAGATCTCGCGAACCCGGGCTACGAGCAGTACTTC. As protein: CSARDLANPGYEQYF.

The chain uses TRBV5-1 and TRBJ2-5; no firm D call. The germline V gene has CDR1 SGHRS and CDR2 YFSETQ. The CDR3 runs to 16 residues. V was shortened by 3 bases and J by 4 bases, with 19 bases between the two germline ends. CDR3 protein: CASSSTRDDPAETQYF. CDR3 in DNA: TGCGCCAGCAGCTCGACAAGAGATGACCCGGCAGAGACCCAGTACTTC. The complete variable domain, with remaining parts taken from reference TRBV5-1 and TRBJ2-5, reads KAGVTQTPRYLIKTRGQQVTLSCSPISGHRSVSWYQQTPGQGLQFLFEYFSETQRNKGNFPGRFSGRQFSNSRSEMNVSTLELGDSALYLCASSSTRDDPAETQYFGPGTRLLVL.

This clonotype was observed a handful of times. V and J are TRBV20-1 and TRBJ2-3; TRBD2 agrees at 11 bases. The CDR3 sequence is 16 residues long. Per germline, CDR1 DFQATT and CDR2 SNEGSKA (reference sequence). Trimming took 5 bases from V and 0 from J; bases not matched to a gene: 7. CDR3 DNA sequence: TGCAGTGCTCCTCGCGGACTAGCGGGTAGCACAGATACGCAGTATTTT. Its protein is CSAPRGLAGSTDTQYF.

J is TRBJ1-5 and V is TRBV5-6, with D possibly matching TRBD1 (5 bases). The CDR3 has 15 amino acids. The V and J ends lost 0 bases and 1 base respectively, with 8 bases between them. Germline V CDR1 and CDR2: SGHDT, YYEEEE. The DNA of the CDR3 is TGTGCCAGCAGCTTGGCCAGGGACAGCAATCAGCCCCAGCATTTT. It codes for CASSLARDSNQPQHF. Supplemented by reference TRBV5-6 and TRBJ1-5, the full variable domain reads DAGVTQSPTHLIKTRGQQVTLRCSPKSGHDTVSWYQQALGQGPQFIFQYYEEEERQRGNFPDRFSGHQFPNYSSELNVNALLLGDSALYLCASSLARDSNQPQHFGDGTRLSIL.

This clonotype was seen a single time. The CDR3 DNA follows: TGCAGCACCTATACCGGGACAGGGGGTAGAAACATTCAGTACTTC. Its translation is CSTYTGTGGRNIQYF. This rearrangement joins TRBV29-1 to TRBJ2-4, with 11 positions matching TRBD1. Unmatched junction bases numbered 12, after V lost 8 bases and J lost 6 bases. This CDR3 spans 15 amino acids. Germline-derived CDR1 and CDR2 are SQVTM and ANQGSEA.

This clonotype turned up a few times. This chain connects TRBV4-1 to TRBJ1-4; D remains ambiguous. The CDR3 totals 16 residues. The ends were cut back, 6 bases at V and 0 bases at J, with 14 bases in the middle. From germline, CDR1 is MGHRA and CDR2 YSYEKL. CDR3 amino acids: CASRPLVSSTNEKLFF. In nucleotides, the CDR3 is TGCGCCAGCAGACCTTTAGTTTCATCAACTAATGAAAAACTGTTTTTT.

This chain connects TRBV12-3 or TRBV12-4 to TRBJ2-5; D is undetermined. The CDR3 runs to 11 residues. Trimming left V 3 bases short and J 11 bases short, with 10 bases between. The CDR3 loop is CASSFNREQYF. DNA for the CDR3: TGTGCCAGCAGTTTTAATCGAGAGCAGTACTTC.

This clonotype has only a few counts. The chain carries TRBV4-1 and TRBJ2-1; the D gene could be TRBD1 or TRBD2 (6 bases each). Per germline, CDR1 MGHRA and CDR2 YSYEKL. V was clipped by 4 bases and J by 10 bases, with 14 bases between them. This CDR3 spans 13 amino acids. For the CDR3, the DNA is TGCGCCAGCAGCCCCGAGGGGGGTGGAGAGCAGTTCTTC. This sequence encodes CASSPEGGGEQFF.

The gene calls are TRBV12-3 or TRBV12-4 and TRBJ2-7; 8 bases align to TRBD2. V lost 1 base to trimming and J lost 2 bases; unmatched junction nucleotides: 4. This CDR3 has 15 residues. This CDR3 reads CASSLELAVPYEQYF. The CDR3 nucleotides are TGTGCCAGCAGTTTAGAACTAGCGGTCCCCTACGAGCAGTACTTC.

The V call is TRBV5-5, the J call TRBJ2-5, with TRBD2 identical over 11 bases. The CDR3 totals 16 residues. Germline assignment: CDR1 SGHKS and CDR2 YYEKEE (reference sequence). Trimming cost V 1 base and J 1 base; bases outside gene matches: 3. In DNA form, the CDR3 reads TGTGCCAGCAGCTTGCTACTAGCGGGGGCCCAAGAGACCCAGTACTTC. Its protein product is CASSLLLAGAQETQYF. Drawing the rest from reference TRBV5-5 and TRBJ2-5, the complete variable domain is DAGVTQSPTHLIKTRGQQVTLRCSPISGHKSVSWYQQVLGQGPQFIFQYYEKEERGRGNFPDRFSARQFPNYSSELNVNALLLGDSALYLCASSLLLAGAQETQYFGPGTRLLVL.

This clonotype was seen more than once but under ten times. CDR3 nucleotides: TGTGCCAGCAGCCCGACCGGGACCAAAGAGACCCAGTACTTC. This translates into CASSPTGTKETQYF. This sequence joins TRBV7-3 and TRBJ2-5; D could derive from TRBD1 or TRBD2 (5 bases each). The CDR3 has 14 residues. V was shortened by 5 bases and J by 3 bases, with 13 bases between the two germline ends. Germline V gives CDR1 SGHTA, CDR2 FQGTGA.

The chain couples TRBV5-1 to TRBJ1-4; TRBD1 agrees at 10 bases. Germline V gene sequence: CDR1 SGHRS, CDR2 YFSETQ. V trimming: 0 bases; J trimming: 2 bases; junction bases outside the gene matches: 1. The CDR3 consists of 16 residues. The CDR3 is CASSLGQGATNEKLFF. The DNA for the CDR3 is TGCGCCAGCAGCTTGGGACAGGGGGCGACTAATGAAAAACTGTTTTTT.

J is TRBJ2-5 and V is TRBV4-2; the D gene is possibly TRBD2 (6 bases). V lost 1 base, J lost 5 bases, and 17 bases lay in between. The CDR3 spans 16 residues. The germline V gene has CDR1 LGHNA and CDR2 YNFKEQ. CDR3 residues: CASSQARGGAGETQYF. The CDR3, as DNA: TGTGCCAGCAGCCAAGCTCGCGGCGGGGCTGGGGAGACCCAGTACTTC.

The CDR3 region has the DNA TGTGCCAGCAGCCTCCCCGGGACTAGCGGGGCTAACAATGAGCAGTTCTTC. This encodes CASSLPGTSGANNEQFF. V usage is TRBV7-3 and J usage is TRBJ2-5, with 13 nucleotides matching TRBD2. The J call may be wrong; the DNA end is better matched by TRBJ2-1. The CDR3 has 17 amino acids. CDR1 and CDR2 (germline): SGHTA, FQGTGA.

This clonotype came up many times. The V and J genes are TRBV12-3 or TRBV12-4 and TRBJ2-7; tentatively, D is TRBD1 or TRBD2 (5 bases each). V shed 6 bases and J shed 2 bases, with 8 bases lying between them. The CDR3 totals 12 residues. The CDR3 sequence: CASRGVAYEQYF. As DNA, the CDR3 is TGTGCCAGCAGGGGGGTGGCCTACGAGCAGTACTTC.

This rearrangement joins TRBV5-8 to TRBJ2-1, with TRBD1 as a possible D gene (5 bases). The germline CDR1 and CDR2 sequences are SGHTS and YDEGEE. CDR3 length: 14 residues. Trimming removed 4 bases from V and 6 bases from J, with 14 bases in between. CDR3 loop: CASSHLGDGNEQFF. The CDR3 DNA reads as TGTGCCAGCAGCCACCTAGGGGATGGCAATGAGCAGTTCTTC.

Comment on this clonotype: Compared with germline, one end of the junction differs, possibly owing to a read error. The V gene is TRBV7-2, the J gene TRBJ2-5; 8 bases line up with TRBD2. CDR3 size: 14 residues. The germline gives CDR1 SGHTA, CDR2 FQGNSA. For the CDR3, the DNA is TGTGCCTGCAGCTTCACTAGCGGCGAAGAGACCCAGTACTTC. Encoded protein: CACSFTSGEETQYF.

This clonotype was seen more than once but under ten times. The rearrangement uses TRBV5-1 and TRBJ2-6; D is undetermined. The CDR3 runs 16 residues. V shed 0 bases and J shed 0 bases, with 7 bases lying between them. CDR1 and CDR2 from the germline V gene are SGHRS and YFSETQ. The CDR3 DNA follows: TGCGCCAGCAGCTTGGGCGTGACCTCTGGGGCCAACGTCCTGACTTTC. The encoded protein is CASSLGVTSGANVLTF.

This clonotype appeared many times. A junction end diverges from the germline sequence, so it may reflect a read error. This chain joins TRBV6-4 and TRBJ2-2; TRBD2 aligns across 14 bases. This CDR3 has 15 residues. Per the germline V gene, CDR1 is MRHNA and CDR2 is SNTAGT. The CDR3 is CASSRLAGGPGELFF. CDR3 nucleotide sequence: TGTGCCAGCAGCCGACTAGCGGGAGGGCCCGGGGAGCTGTTCTTT.

CDR3 sequence reads: CASSPRRQAFSGYTF. The CDR3 DNA is TGTGCCAGCAGCCCGCGCCGACAGGCCTTTTCTGGCTACACCTTC. This chain links TRBV7-2 with TRBJ1-2; TRBD1 is a possible D gene (6 bases). Germline CDR1 reads SGHTA; CDR2 reads FQGNSA. V lost 5 bases to trimming and J lost 7 bases, with 20 bases between them. CDR3 length: 15 amino acids.

The V and J genes are TRBV19 and TRBJ1-5, with D unresolved. This CDR3 contains 17 residues. The V end was cut by 3 bases, the J end by 3 bases, with 18 bases between. From germline, CDR1 is LNHDA and CDR2 SQIVND (reference sequence). The CDR3 nucleotides read TGTGCCAGTAGTATCATGAATTTTTGGGGAGTCAATCAGCCCCAGCATTTT. Protein sequence: CASSIMNFWGVNQPQHF.

The chain is built from TRBV20-1 and TRBJ1-2; 8 nucleotides line up with TRBD1. J gave up 3 bases and V 6 bases, and 6 bases lay outside the gene matches. This CDR3 spans 13 amino acids. From germline, CDR1 is DFQATT and CDR2 SNEGSKA (reference sequence). CDR3: CSAETGVDYGYTF. CDR3 nucleotide sequence: TGCAGTGCCGAGACAGGGGTAGACTATGGCTACACCTTC.

In regard to this clonotype: The junction shows a germline mismatch at one end, possibly a read error. The chain has TRBV7-9 and TRBJ1-3; D is possibly TRBD1 (5 bases). Per the germline V gene, CDR1 is SEHNR and CDR2 is FQNEAQ (reference sequence). This CDR3 contains 18 residues. DNA of the CDR3: TGTTCCAGCAGCTTCCGTTTGGGGGAAAGCAATTCTGGAAACACCATATATTTT. Amino acids: CSSSFRLGESNSGNTIYF.

The sample holds a few counts of this clonotype. The chain couples TRBV20-1 to TRBJ2-5, with a tentative D call TRBD2 (6 bases). Per germline, CDR1 DFQATT and CDR2 SNEGSKA (reference sequence). The CDR3 contains 15 residues. Trimming removed 0 bases at V and 5 bases at J, with 16 bases between. The CDR3 nucleotides are TGCAGTGCTAGAGATGGAGGGATTGGACGGGAGACCCAGTACTTC. Translated: CSARDGGIGRETQYF.